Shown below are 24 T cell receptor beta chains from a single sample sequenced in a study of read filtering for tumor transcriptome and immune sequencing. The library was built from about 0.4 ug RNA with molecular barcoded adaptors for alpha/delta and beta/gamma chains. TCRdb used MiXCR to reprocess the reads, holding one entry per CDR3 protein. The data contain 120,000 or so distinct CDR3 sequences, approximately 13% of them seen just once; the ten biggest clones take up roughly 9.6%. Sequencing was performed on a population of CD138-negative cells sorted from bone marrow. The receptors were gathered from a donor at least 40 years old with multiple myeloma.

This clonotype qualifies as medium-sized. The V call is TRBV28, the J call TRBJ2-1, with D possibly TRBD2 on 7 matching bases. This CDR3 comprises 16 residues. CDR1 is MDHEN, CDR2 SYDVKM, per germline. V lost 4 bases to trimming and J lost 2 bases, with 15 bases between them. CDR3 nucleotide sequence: TGTGCCAGCAGTTCCATGGGGCGGGGGCCCTACAATGAGCAGTTCTTC. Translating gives CASSSMGRGPYNEQFF.

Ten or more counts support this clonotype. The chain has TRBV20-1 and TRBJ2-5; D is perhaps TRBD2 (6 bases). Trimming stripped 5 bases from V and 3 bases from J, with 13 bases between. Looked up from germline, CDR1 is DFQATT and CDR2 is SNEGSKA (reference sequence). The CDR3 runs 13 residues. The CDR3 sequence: CSAFGPGEETQYF. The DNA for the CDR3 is TGCAGTGCTTTTGGGCCGGGAGAAGAGACCCAGTACTTC.

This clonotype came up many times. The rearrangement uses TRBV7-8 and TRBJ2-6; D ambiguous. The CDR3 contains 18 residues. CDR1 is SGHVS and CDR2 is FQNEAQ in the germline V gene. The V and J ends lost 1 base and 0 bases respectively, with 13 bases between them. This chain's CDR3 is CASSLVLGYLSGANVLTF. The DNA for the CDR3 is TGTGCCAGCAGCTTAGTACTGGGATACCTCTCTGGGGCCAACGTCCTGACTTTC.

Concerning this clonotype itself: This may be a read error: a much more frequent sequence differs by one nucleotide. The CDR3 sequence is CAGSTDSQETQYF. CDR3 sequence (DNA): TGTGCCGGTAGCACGGACAGTCAAGAGACCCAGTACTTC. This chain links TRBV19 with TRBJ2-5, with D tentatively TRBD1 (6 bases). Germline assignment: CDR1 LNHDA and CDR2 SQIVND (reference sequence). The CDR3 is 13 amino acids.

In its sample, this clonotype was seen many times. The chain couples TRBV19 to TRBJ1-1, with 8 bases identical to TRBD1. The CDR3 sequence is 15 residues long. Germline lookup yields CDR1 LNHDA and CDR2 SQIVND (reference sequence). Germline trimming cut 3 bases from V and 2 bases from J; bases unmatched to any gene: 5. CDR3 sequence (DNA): TGTGCCAGTAGTATCCCAGGGGGCTCAAACACTGAAGCTTTCTTT. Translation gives CASSIPGGSNTEAFF.

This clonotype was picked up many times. CDR3 sequence: CASSISGTAQETQYF. The CDR3 DNA reads TGCGCCAGCAGCATCTCCGGGACCGCACAAGAGACCCAGTACTTC. This chain uses TRBV5-1 with TRBJ2-5; D could derive from TRBD1 or TRBD2 (5 bases each). Per the germline V gene, CDR1 is SGHRS and CDR2 is YFSETQ. V was shortened by 4 bases and J by 2 bases, with 15 bases between the two germline ends. The length of the CDR3 is 15 residues.

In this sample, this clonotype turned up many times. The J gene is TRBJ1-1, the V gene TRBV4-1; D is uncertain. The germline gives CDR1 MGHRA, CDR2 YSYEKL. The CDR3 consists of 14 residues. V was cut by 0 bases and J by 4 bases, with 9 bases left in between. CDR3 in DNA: TGCGCCAGCAGCCAAGATCCGGGCGCCACTGAAGCTTTCTTT. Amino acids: CASSQDPGATEAFF.

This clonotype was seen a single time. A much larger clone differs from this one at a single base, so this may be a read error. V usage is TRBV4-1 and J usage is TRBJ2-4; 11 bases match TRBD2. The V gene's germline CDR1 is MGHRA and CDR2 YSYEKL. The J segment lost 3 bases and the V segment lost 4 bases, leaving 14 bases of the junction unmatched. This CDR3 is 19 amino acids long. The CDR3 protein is CASSRRLAGQPRGKNIQYF. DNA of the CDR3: TGCGCCAGCAGCCGCCGACTAGCGGGGCAACCCCGCGGCAAAAACATTCAGTACTTC.

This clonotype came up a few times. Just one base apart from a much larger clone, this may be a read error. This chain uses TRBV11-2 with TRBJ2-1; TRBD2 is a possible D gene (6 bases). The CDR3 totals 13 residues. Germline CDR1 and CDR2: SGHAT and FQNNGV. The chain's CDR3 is CASSFGGPNVQFF. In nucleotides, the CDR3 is TGTGCCAGCAGCTTCGGGGGTCCCAATGTGCAGTTCTTC.

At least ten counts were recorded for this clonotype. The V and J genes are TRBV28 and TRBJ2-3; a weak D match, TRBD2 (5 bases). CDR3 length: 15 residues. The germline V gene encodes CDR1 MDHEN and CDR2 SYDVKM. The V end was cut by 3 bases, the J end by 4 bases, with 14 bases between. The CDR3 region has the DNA TGTGCCAGCAGTTTGAGAGCGGACGGGGCAGATACGCAGTATTTT. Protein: CASSLRADGADTQYF.

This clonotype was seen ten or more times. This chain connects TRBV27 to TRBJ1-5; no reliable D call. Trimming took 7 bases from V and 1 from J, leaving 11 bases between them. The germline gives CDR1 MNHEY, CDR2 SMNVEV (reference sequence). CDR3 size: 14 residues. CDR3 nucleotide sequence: TGTGCCAGCAAAGAGGGTACAAGCAATCAGCCCCAGCATTTT. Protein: CASKEGTSNQPQHF.

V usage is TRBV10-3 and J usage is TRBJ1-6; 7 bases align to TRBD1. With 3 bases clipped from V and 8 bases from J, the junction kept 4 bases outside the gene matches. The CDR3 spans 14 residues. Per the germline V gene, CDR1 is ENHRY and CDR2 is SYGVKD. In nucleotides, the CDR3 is TGTGCCATCAGTGAAAGGGGGCCGTATTCACCCCTCCACTTT. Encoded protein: CAISERGPYSPLHF.

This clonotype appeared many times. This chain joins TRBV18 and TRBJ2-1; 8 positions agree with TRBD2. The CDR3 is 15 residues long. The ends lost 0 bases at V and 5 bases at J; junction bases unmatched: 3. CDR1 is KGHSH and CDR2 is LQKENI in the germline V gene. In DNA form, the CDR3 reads TGTGCCAGCTCACCACCAGTACTAGCGGACAATGAGCAGTTCTTC. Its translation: CASSPPVLADNEQFF.

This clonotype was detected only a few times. The CDR3 sequence: CASSLGESTDTQYF. The CDR3 region has the DNA TGTGCCAGCAGCTTGGGGGAAAGCACAGATACGCAGTATTTT. The V and J genes are TRBV7-9 and TRBJ2-3; D is tentatively TRBD1 or TRBD2 (5 bases each). V lost 3 bases and J 0 bases, leaving 7 bases between the germline ends. This CDR3 comprises 14 residues. Germline V lookup: CDR1 SEHNR, CDR2 FQNEAQ (reference sequence).

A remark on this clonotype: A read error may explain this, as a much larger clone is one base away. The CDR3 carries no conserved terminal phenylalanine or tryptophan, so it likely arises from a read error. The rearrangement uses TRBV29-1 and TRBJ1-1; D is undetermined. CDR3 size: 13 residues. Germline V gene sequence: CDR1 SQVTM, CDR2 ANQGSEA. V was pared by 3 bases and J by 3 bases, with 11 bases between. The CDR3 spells CSVDWGRHTEAFL. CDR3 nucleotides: TGCAGCGTTGATTGGGGAAGGCACACTGAAGCTTTCCTT.

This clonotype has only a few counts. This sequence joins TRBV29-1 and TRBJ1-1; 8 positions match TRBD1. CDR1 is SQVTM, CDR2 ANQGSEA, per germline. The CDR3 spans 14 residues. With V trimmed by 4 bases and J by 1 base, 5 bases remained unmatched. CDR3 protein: CSVVTGGANTEAFF. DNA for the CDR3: TGCAGCGTTGTTACAGGGGGAGCGAACACTGAAGCTTTCTTT.

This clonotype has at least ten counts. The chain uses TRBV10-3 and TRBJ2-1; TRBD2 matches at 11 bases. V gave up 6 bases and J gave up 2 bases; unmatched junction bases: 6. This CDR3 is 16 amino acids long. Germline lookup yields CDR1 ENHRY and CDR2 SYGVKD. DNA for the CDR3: TGTGCCATCAGGACCCAACTAGCGGGAGCCTACAATGAGCAGTTCTTC. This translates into CAIRTQLAGAYNEQFF.

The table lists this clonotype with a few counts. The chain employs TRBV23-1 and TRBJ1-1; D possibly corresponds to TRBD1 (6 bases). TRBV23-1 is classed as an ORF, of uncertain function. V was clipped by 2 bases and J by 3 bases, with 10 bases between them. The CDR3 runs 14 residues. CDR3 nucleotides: TGCGCCAGCAGTCAACGGGGGCAGGACACTGAAGCTTTCTTT. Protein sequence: CASSQRGQDTEAFF.

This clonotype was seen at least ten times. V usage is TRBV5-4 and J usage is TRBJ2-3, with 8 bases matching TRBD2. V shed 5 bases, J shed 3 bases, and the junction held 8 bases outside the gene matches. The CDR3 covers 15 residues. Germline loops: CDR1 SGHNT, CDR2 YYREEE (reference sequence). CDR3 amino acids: CASRLGGGWTDTQYF. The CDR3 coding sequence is TGTGCCAGCAGACTCGGGGGGGGGTGGACAGATACGCAGTATTTT.

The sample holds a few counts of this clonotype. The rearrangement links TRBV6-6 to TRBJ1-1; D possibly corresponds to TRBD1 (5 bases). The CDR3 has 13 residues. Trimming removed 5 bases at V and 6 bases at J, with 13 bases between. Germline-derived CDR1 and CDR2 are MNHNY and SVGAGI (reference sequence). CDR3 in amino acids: CASSPTQGAEAFF. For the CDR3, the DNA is TGTGCCAGCAGTCCCACCCAGGGAGCTGAAGCTTTCTTT.

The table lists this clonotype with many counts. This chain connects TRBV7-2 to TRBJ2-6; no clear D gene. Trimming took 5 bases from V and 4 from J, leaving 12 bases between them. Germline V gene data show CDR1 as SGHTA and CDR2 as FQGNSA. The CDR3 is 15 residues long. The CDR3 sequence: CASSPTRSGANVLTF. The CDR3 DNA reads TGTGCCAGCAGCCCAACCAGGTCCGGGGCCAACGTCCTGACTTTC.

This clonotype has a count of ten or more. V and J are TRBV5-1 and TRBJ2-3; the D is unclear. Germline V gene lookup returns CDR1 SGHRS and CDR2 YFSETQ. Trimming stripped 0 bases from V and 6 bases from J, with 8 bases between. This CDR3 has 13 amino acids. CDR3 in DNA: TGCGCCAGCAGCTTGGATATGGGGGATACGCAGTATTTT. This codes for CASSLDMGDTQYF.

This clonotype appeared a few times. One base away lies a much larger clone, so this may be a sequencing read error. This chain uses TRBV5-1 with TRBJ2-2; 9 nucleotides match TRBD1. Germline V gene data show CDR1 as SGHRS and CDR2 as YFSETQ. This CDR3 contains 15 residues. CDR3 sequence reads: CASRTGTGLTGELSF. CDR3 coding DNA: TGCGCCAGCAGAACCGGGACAGGGCTCACCGGGGAGCTGTCTTTT.

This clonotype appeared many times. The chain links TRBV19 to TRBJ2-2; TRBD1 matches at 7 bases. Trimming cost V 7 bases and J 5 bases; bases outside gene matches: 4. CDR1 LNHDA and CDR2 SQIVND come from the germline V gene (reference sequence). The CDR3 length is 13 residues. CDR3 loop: CASIRDRTGELFF. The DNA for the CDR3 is TGTGCCAGTATCCGGGACAGAACCGGGGAGCTGTTTTTT.